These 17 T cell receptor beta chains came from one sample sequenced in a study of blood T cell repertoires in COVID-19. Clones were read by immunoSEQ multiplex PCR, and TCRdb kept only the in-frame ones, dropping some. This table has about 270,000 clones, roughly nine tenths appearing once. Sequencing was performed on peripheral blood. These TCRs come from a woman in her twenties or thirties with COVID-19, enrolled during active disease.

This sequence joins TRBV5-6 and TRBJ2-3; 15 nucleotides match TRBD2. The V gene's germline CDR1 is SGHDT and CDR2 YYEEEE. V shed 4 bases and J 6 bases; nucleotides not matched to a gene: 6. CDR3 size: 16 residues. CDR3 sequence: CASSAGLAGGPDTQYF. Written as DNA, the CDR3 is TGTGCCAGCAGCGCGGGACTAGCGGGGGGCCCCGATACGCAGTATTTT.

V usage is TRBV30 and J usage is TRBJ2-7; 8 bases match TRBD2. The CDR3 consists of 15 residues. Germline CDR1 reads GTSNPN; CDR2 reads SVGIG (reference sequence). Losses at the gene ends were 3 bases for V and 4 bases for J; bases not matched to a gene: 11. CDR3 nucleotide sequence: TGTGCCTGGAGAGGCCCAGCGGGGGACGTGTACGAGCAGTACTTC. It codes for CAWRGPAGDVYEQYF.

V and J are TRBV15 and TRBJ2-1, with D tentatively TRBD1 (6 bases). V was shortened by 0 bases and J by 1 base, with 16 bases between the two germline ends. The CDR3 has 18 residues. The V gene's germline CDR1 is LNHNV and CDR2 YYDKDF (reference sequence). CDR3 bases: TGTGCCACCAGCAGAGACCGAACGACAGGCCCATCCTACAATGAGCAGTTCTTC. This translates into CATSRDRTTGPSYNEQFF.

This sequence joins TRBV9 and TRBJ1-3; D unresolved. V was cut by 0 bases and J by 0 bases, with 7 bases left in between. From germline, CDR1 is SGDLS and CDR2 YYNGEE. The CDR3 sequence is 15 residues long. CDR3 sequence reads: CASSVGPVSGNTIYF. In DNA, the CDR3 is TGTGCCAGCAGCGTAGGTCCGGTCTCTGGAAACACCATATATTTT. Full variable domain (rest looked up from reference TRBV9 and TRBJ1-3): DSGVTQTPKHLITATGQRVTLRCSPRSGDLSVYWYQQSLDQGLQFLIQYYNGEERAKGNILERFSAQQFPDLHSELNLSSLELGDSALYFCASSVGPVSGNTIYFGEGSWLTVV.

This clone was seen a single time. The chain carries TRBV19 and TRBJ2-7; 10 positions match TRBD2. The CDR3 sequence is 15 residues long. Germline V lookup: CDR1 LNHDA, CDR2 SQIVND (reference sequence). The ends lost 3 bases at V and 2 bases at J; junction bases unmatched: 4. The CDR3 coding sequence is TGTGCCAGTAGTATGGGTAGCGGGGGGACCTACGAGCAGTACTTC. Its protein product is CASSMGSGGTYEQYF. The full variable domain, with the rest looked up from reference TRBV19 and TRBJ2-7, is DGGITQSPKYLFRKEGQNVTLSCEQNLNHDAMYWYRQDPGQGLRLIYYSQIVNDFQKGDIAEGYSVSREKKESFPLTVTSAQKNPTAFYLCASSMGSGGTYEQYFGPGTRLTVT.

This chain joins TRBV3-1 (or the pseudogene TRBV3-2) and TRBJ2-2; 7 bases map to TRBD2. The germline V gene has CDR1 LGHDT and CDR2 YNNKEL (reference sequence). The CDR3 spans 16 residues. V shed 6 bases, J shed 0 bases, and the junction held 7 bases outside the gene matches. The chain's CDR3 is CASRRRGVSNTGELFF. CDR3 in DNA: TGTGCCAGCAGAAGACGGGGGGTATCGAACACCGGGGAGCTGTTTTTT.

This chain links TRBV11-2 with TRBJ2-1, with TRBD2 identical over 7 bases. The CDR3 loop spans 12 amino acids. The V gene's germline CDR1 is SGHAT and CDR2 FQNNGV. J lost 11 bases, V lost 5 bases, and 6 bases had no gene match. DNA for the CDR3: TGTGCCAGCAGCATTGAGGGACTAAAGCAGTTCTTC. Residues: CASSIEGLKQFF.

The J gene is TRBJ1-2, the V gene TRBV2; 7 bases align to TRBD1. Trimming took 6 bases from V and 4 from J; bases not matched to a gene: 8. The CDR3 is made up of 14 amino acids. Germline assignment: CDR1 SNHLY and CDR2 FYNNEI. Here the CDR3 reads CASRKKGASYGYTF. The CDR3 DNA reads TGTGCCAGCAGGAAGAAGGGGGCGTCCTATGGCTACACCTTC.

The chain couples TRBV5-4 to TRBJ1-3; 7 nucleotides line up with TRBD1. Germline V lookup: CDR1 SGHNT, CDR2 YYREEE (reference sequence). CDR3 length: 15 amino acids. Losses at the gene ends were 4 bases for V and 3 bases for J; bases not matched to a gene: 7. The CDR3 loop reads CASSLTGVDGNTIYF. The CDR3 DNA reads TGTGCCAGCAGCCTAACAGGGGTGGATGGAAACACCATATATTTT. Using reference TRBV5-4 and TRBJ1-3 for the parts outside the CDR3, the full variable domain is ETGVTQSPTHLIKTRGQQVTLRCSSQSGHNTVSWYQQALGQGPQFIFQYYREEENGRGNFPPRFSGLQFPNYSSELNVNALELDDSALYLCASSLTGVDGNTIYFGEGSWLTVV.

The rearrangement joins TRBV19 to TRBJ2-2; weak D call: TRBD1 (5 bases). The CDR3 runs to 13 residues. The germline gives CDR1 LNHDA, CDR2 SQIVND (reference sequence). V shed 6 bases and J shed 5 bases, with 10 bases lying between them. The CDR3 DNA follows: TGTGCCAGTAGCCCGACAGCTACCGGGGAGCTGTTTTTT. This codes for CASSPTATGELFF. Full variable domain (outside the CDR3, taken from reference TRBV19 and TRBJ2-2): DGGITQSPKYLFRKEGQNVTLSCEQNLNHDAMYWYRQDPGQGLRLIYYSQIVNDFQKGDIAEGYSVSREKKESFPLTVTSAQKNPTAFYLCASSPTATGELFFGEGSRLTVL.

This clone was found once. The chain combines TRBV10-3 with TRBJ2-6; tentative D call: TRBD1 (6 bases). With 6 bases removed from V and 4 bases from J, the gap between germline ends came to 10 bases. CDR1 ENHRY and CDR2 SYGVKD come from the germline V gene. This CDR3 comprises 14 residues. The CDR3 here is CAISPGAGANVLTF. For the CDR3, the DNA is TGTGCCATCAGCCCAGGGGCCGGGGCCAACGTCCTGACTTTC.

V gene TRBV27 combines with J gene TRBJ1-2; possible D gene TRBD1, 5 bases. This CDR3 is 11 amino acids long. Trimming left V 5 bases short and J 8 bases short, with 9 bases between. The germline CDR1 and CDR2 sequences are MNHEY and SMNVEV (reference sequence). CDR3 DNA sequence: TGTGCCAGCAGTGCACCAGGGGGCTACACCTTC. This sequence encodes CASSAPGGYTF.

This CDR3 reads CASSLASRGHEQYF. CDR3 sequence (DNA): TGTGCCAGCAGCTTGGCCTCCAGGGGCCACGAGCAGTACTTC. J is TRBJ2-7 and V is TRBV5-4; the D gene is possibly TRBD1 (6 bases). Between the trimmed V and J ends, which lost 0 bases and 5 bases, there was a span of 12 bases. This CDR3 is 14 amino acids long. CDR1 and CDR2 (germline): SGHNT, YYREEE (reference sequence).

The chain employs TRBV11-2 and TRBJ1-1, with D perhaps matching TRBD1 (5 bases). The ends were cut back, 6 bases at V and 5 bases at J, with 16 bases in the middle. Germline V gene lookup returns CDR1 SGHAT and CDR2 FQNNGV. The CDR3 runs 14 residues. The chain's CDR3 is CASRPQGANTEAFF. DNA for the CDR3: TGTGCCAGCAGGCCCCAAGGGGCTAATACTGAAGCTTTCTTT.

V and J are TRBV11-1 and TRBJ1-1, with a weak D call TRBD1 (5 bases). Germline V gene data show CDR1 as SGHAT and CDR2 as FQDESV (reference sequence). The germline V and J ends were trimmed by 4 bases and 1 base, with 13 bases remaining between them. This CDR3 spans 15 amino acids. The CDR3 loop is CASSSSGRGNTEAFF. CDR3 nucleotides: TGTGCCAGCAGCTCCTCAGGTAGGGGGAACACTGAAGCTTTCTTT.

CDR3 sequence (DNA): TGTGCCACTCAGGCCGAGACAGCCCAAGAGACCCAGTACTTC. The encoded protein is CATQAETAQETQYF. The rearrangement joins TRBV19 to TRBJ2-5; weak D call: TRBD1 (5 bases). Germline CDR1 and CDR2: LNHDA and SQIVND (reference sequence). V was shortened by 10 bases and J by 1 base, with 16 bases between the two germline ends. The CDR3 is made up of 14 amino acids.

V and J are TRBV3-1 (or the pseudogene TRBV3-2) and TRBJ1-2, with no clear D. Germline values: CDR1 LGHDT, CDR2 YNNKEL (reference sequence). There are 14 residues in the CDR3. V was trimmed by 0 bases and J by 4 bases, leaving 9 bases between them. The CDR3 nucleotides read TGTGCCAGCAGCCAAGATCTGGCAGTCTATGGCTACACCTTC. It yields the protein CASSQDLAVYGYTF.